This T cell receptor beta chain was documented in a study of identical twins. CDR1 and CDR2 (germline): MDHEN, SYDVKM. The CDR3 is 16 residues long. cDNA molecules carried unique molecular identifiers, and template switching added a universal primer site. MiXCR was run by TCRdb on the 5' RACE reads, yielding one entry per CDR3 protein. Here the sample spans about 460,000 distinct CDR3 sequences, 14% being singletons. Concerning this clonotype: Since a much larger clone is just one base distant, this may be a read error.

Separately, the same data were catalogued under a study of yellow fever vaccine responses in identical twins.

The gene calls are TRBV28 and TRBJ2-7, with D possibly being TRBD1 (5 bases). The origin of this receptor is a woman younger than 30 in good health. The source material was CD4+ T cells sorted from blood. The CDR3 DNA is TGTGCCAGCAGTTTACGTGGCCTCGGTGGGGCCTACGAGCTGTACTTC. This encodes CASSLRGLGGAYELYF.